The source of this T cell receptor (beta chain) is a study of T-cell memory formation after mild COVID-19. General study points: Clones contracting across day 15 to 85 had a balanced CD4/CD8 profile; later expanding clones leaned CD4+.

On this clonotype itself: Antigen: not known.

TCRdb used MiXCR to reprocess the 5' RACE reads, holding one entry per CDR3 protein. The sample has under 450,000 distinct CDR3 sequences, less than 25% seen once. V dropped 2 bases and J dropped 5 bases, with 7 bases sitting between them. Germline-derived CDR1 and CDR2 are SGHRS and YFSETQ. The CDR3 is 12 residues long. The sequenced material came from PBMCs or a T cell subset sorted from them (not recorded which). This TCR was sampled from an adult woman who had mild COVID-19 (a few samples of this study predate the infection). Cell type and time point are not known. V is TRBV5-1 and J is TRBJ1-1; D remains ambiguous. The CDR3 is CASSLHSTEAFF. CDR3 coding DNA: TGCGCCAGCAGCTTACATTCTACTGAAGCTTTCTTT.